The 14 T cell receptor beta chains below were found in one sample sequenced in a study of blood T cell repertoires in COVID-19. Using immunoSEQ multiplex PCR, the repertoire was profiled, and TCRdb retains in-frame clones only, with some absent. The sample has 110,000 or so clones, 75% to 90% seen once; the top ten hold approximately 5.1%. Sequencing used peripheral blood. These receptors all come from a woman aged 55 to 70 with COVID-19, enrolled during active disease.

The chain links TRBV9 to TRBJ2-4, with 11 bases lining up with TRBD2. Germline-derived CDR1 and CDR2 are SGDLS and YYNGEE. This CDR3 is built from 21 residues. V trimming: 3 bases; J trimming: 0 bases; junction bases outside the gene matches: 17. The CDR3 DNA follows: TGTGCCAGCAGCGCACCCCCGGGGGGGCTAGCGGGGGGACGAGCCAAAAACATTCAGTACTTC. This translates into CASSAPPGGLAGGRAKNIQYF.

The V and J genes are TRBV2 and TRBJ2-7; the D gene is possibly TRBD1 (5 bases). CDR1 and CDR2 from the germline V gene are SNHLY and FYNNEI. This CDR3 has 14 amino acids. V shed 7 bases and J shed 2 bases, with 15 bases lying between them. The CDR3 region has the DNA TGTGCCAGCACCCCAAATAGGGGCACCTACGAGCAGTACTTC. This gives the protein CASTPNRGTYEQYF.

J is TRBJ1-1 and V is TRBV5-1; no definite D call. CDR1 is SGHRS and CDR2 is YFSETQ in the germline V gene. This CDR3 contains 14 residues. Deletions cut 0 bases from V and 6 bases from J, with 12 bases between. CDR3 sequence: CASSLDISFPEAFF. CDR3 DNA sequence: TGCGCCAGCAGCTTGGACATATCGTTCCCTGAAGCTTTCTTT.

This chain links TRBV7-2 with TRBJ1-1; perhaps TRBD1 as D (6 bases). Germline V gene data show CDR1 as SGHTA and CDR2 as FQGNSA. This CDR3 spans 14 amino acids. V was shortened by 0 bases and J by 9 bases, with 14 bases between the two germline ends. The CDR3 coding sequence is TGTGCCAGCAGCTTAGCGGGGGGGCGGATTAAAGCTTTCTTT. Amino acid sequence: CASSLAGGRIKAFF.

The chain employs TRBV6-5 and TRBJ1-4; 7 nucleotides match TRBD1. The V gene's germline CDR1 is MNHEY and CDR2 SVGAGI. Germline trimming cut 8 bases from V and 6 bases from J; bases unmatched to any gene: 12. CDR3 length equals 15 residues. As DNA, the CDR3 is TGTGCCAGCGCCGCTAGCAGGGGGGTTGATGAAAAACTGTTTTTT. It yields the protein CASAASRGVDEKLFF.

The chain carries TRBV11-3 and TRBJ2-3; 8 nucleotides line up with TRBD1. The CDR3 is 16 amino acids. Germline CDR1 is SGHNT and CDR2 is YENEEA. Trimming cost V 5 bases and J 5 bases; bases outside gene matches: 12. The DNA for the CDR3 is TGTGCCAGCAGCCCAGGACAGGGATCTAGAATAGATACGCAGTATTTT. Protein sequence: CASSPGQGSRIDTQYF.

The chain has TRBV29-1 and TRBJ1-1; TRBD1 matches at 7 bases. The V segment lost 6 bases and the J segment 2 bases; nucleotides outside the gene matches: 6. The CDR3 consists of 13 residues. Germline V lookup: CDR1 SQVTM, CDR2 ANQGSEA. CDR3 sequence: CSVRRDSNTEAFF. The CDR3 DNA is TGCAGCGTCCGACGGGACAGTAACACTGAAGCTTTCTTT. Full variable domain (outside the CDR3, taken from reference TRBV29-1 and TRBJ1-1): SAVISQKPSRDICQRGTSLTIQCQVDSQVTMMFWYRQQPGQSLTLIATANQGSEATYESGFVIDKFPISRPNLTFSTLTVSNMSPEDSSIYLCSVRRDSNTEAFFGQGTRLTVV.

The rearrangement uses TRBV6-5 and TRBJ1-2; no clear D gene. CDR1 MNHEY and CDR2 SVGAGI come from the germline V gene. The CDR3 length is 14 residues. V gave up 6 bases and J gave up 6 bases, with 17 bases separating them. CDR3 coding DNA: TGTGCCAGCAGAGACAATGCGGAGGGCAATGGCTACACCTTC. This codes for CASRDNAEGNGYTF.

This chain uses TRBV2 with TRBJ1-2, with D perhaps matching TRBD1 (6 bases). The CDR3 extends over 16 amino acids. Per germline, CDR1 SNHLY and CDR2 FYNNEI. V gave up 6 bases and J gave up 0 bases, with 17 bases separating them. CDR3 DNA: TGTGCCAGCAGGGGGGCCCACAGGGCGGCTAACTATGGCTACACCTTC. This encodes CASRGAHRAANYGYTF.

The chain uses TRBV4-3 and TRBJ1-2, with D perhaps matching TRBD1 (5 bases). The germline V gene has CDR1 LGHNA and CDR2 YSLEER. The CDR3 is made up of 15 amino acids. With 0 bases removed from V and 2 bases from J, the gap between germline ends came to 10 bases. The DNA for the CDR3 is TGCGCCAGCAGCCAAGAGTGGAGGGGAAACTATGGCTACACCTTC. Translated: CASSQEWRGNYGYTF.

This chain joins TRBV18 and TRBJ2-1; D ambiguous. The germline CDR1 and CDR2 sequences are KGHSH and LQKENI. The CDR3 loop spans 15 amino acids. The germline V and J ends were trimmed by 2 bases and 4 bases, with 12 bases remaining between them. The CDR3 nucleotides are TGTGCCAGCTCACCAGACTTAAACTTATACAATGAGCAGTTCTTC. This codes for CASSPDLNLYNEQFF.

The chain recombines TRBV7-9 with TRBJ2-7; the match to TRBD1 covers 7 bases. In germline, CDR1 is SEHNR, CDR2 FQNEAQ (reference sequence). This CDR3 contains 16 residues. The V gene end was trimmed by 1 base and the J gene end by 4 bases; junction bases not matched to a gene: 10. The CDR3 here is CASSLGKTGRRYEQYF. The CDR3 DNA reads as TGTGCCAGCAGCTTAGGGAAGACAGGGCGGCGGTACGAGCAGTACTTC. The variable domain in full, completed from reference TRBV7-9 and TRBJ2-7, reads DTGVSQNPRHKITKRGQNVTFRCDPISEHNRLYWYRQTLGQGPEFLTYFQNEAQLEKSRLLSDRFSAERPKGSFSTLEIQRTEQGDSAMYLCASSLGKTGRRYEQYFGPGTRLTVT.

The rearrangement uses TRBV20-1 and TRBJ1-2; D may be TRBD1 (5 bases). The CDR3 loop spans 11 amino acids. Trimming stripped 6 bases from V and 6 bases from J, with 11 bases between. In germline, CDR1 is DFQATT, CDR2 SNEGSKA (reference sequence). This chain's CDR3 is CSASDNHGYTF. In nucleotides, the CDR3 is TGCAGTGCCTCGGACAACCATGGCTACACCTTC.

V usage is TRBV27 and J usage is TRBJ1-5; no definite D call. Germline CDR1 is MNHEY and CDR2 is SMNVEV (reference sequence). The V gene lost 7 bases and the J gene lost 3 bases, with 16 bases spanning the gap. The CDR3 totals 15 residues. The CDR3 coding sequence is TGTGCCAGCAAAGCCAAGGCTACTACCAATCAGCCCCAGCATTTT. Amino acid sequence: CASKAKATTNQPQHF.